Listed below are T cell receptor beta chains from one sample, sequenced in a study of CD8 T cells in Susac syndrome. Each CDR3 protein is one row after TCRdb ran MiXCR on the immunoSEQ multiplex PCR reads. The sample lists about 110,000 distinct CDR3 sequences; 96% were seen once. Sample: CD4+ T cells from PBMCs. The receptors originated from a human donor in good health. The CDR3 runs from the conserved cysteine through the conserved F or W. Fields, in order: D gene, CDR3 length, J gene, V gene, clone size, CDR3 DNA, CDR3 protein. The D gene is left open where the match is weak. Expanded clones get a size class; other rows say once, few or many, or leave the size out.

D gene: NA; CDR3 length: 13; J gene: TRBJ2-2; V gene: TRBV5-1; clone size: NA; CDR3 DNA: TGCGCCAGCGGCCGGCCTAGCCCCGGGGAGCTGTTTTTT; CDR3 protein: CASGRPSPGELFF
D gene: NA; CDR3 length: 12; J gene: TRBJ1-6; V gene: TRBV27; clone size: NA; CDR3 DNA: TGTGCCAGCAGTTGGCCCCGTTCACCCCTCCACTTT; CDR3 protein: CASSWPRSPLHF
D gene: TRBD1; CDR3 length: 12; J gene: TRBJ2-7; V gene: TRBV20-1; clone size: NA; CDR3 DNA: TGCAGTGCCAGGACAGGTAACTACGAGCAGTACTTC; CDR3 protein: CSARTGNYEQYF
D gene: TRBD2; CDR3 length: 16; J gene: TRBJ2-7; V gene: TRBV28; clone size: NA; CDR3 DNA: TGTGCCAGCAGCTCCCCTTGGGAGGGGCGGAACTACGAGCAGTACTTC; CDR3 protein: CASSSPWEGRNYEQYF
D gene: NA; CDR3 length: 16; J gene: TRBJ2-4; V gene: TRBV15; clone size: NA; CDR3 DNA: TGTGCCACCAGCAGAGATGGGCAGGGAGCCCGGGACATTCAGTACTTC; CDR3 protein: CATSRDGQGARDIQYF
D gene: TRBD1; CDR3 length: 16; J gene: TRBJ2-3; V gene: TRBV7-9; clone size: NA; CDR3 DNA: TGTGCCAGCAGCTTGGGGACAGGGCCGGGCACAGATACGCAGTATTTT; CDR3 protein: CASSLGTGPGTDTQYF
D gene: NA; CDR3 length: 14; J gene: TRBJ1-2; V gene: TRBV28; clone size: NA; CDR3 DNA: TGTGCCAGCAGTTTAACCAGAGCTAACTATGGCTACACCTTC; CDR3 protein: CASSLTRANYGYTF
D gene: NA; CDR3 length: 14; J gene: TRBJ1-2; V gene: TRBV3-1; clone size: NA; CDR3 DNA: TGTGCCAGCAGCCAAGAGCATTTCAACTATGGCTACACCTTC; CDR3 protein: CASSQEHFNYGYTF
D gene: NA; CDR3 length: 14; J gene: TRBJ2-7; V gene: TRBV5-6; clone size: NA; CDR3 DNA: TGTGCCAGCAGCTTGGCGGGAAGCTCCTACGAGCAGTACTTC; CDR3 protein: CASSLAGSSYEQYF
D gene: NA; CDR3 length: 15; J gene: TRBJ2-5; V gene: TRBV14; clone size: NA; CDR3 DNA: TGTGCCAGCAGCCAAGGACAGACATTTCAAGAGACCCAGTACTTC; CDR3 protein: CASSQGQTFQETQYF
D gene: NA; CDR3 length: 18; J gene: TRBJ1-4; V gene: TRBV4-1; clone size: NA; CDR3 DNA: TGCGCCAGCAGCCAACCGGTCGGGAAAGTTGCAACTAATGAAAAACTGTTTTTT; CDR3 protein: CASSQPVGKVATNEKLFF
D gene: NA; CDR3 length: 14; J gene: TRBJ1-1; V gene: TRBV5-1; clone size: NA; CDR3 DNA: TGCGCCAGCAGCGTGGGACAACAGAACACTGAAGCTTTCTTT; CDR3 protein: CASSVGQQNTEAFF
D gene: NA; CDR3 length: 14; J gene: TRBJ1-2; V gene: TRBV7-9; clone size: NA; CDR3 DNA: TGTGCCAGCAGCTCAAGGGGAGGTTGGGGTGGCTACACCTTC; CDR3 protein: CASSSRGGWGGYTF
D gene: TRBD2; CDR3 length: 13; J gene: TRBJ2-7; V gene: TRBV3-1; clone size: NA; CDR3 DNA: TGTGCCAGCAGAGGGTCTAGCGGGAACGAGCAGTACTTC; CDR3 protein: CASRGSSGNEQYF
D gene: NA; CDR3 length: 10; J gene: TRBJ2-5; V gene: TRBV29-1; clone size: NA; CDR3 DNA: TGCAGCGTTGGAGTCGAGACCCAGTACTTC; CDR3 protein: CSVGVETQYF
D gene: NA; CDR3 length: 16; J gene: TRBJ2-5; V gene: TRBV20-1; clone size: NA; CDR3 DNA: TGCAGTGCTAGAGATTCGAAGGACTGGGGTCGGGAGACCCAGTACTTC; CDR3 protein: CSARDSKDWGRETQYF
D gene: NA; CDR3 length: 16; J gene: TRBJ2-2; V gene: TRBV9; clone size: NA; CDR3 DNA: TGTGCCAGCAGCGTAATTGTGGGGACGAACACCGGGGAGCTGTTTTTT; CDR3 protein: CASSVIVGTNTGELFF
D gene: NA; CDR3 length: 13; J gene: TRBJ1-2; V gene: TRBV12-3/TRBV12-4; clone size: NA; CDR3 DNA: TGTGCCAGCAGTCCCAGTACCGTTCGGGGCTACACCTTC; CDR3 protein: CASSPSTVRGYTF
D gene: NA; CDR3 length: 12; J gene: TRBJ2-2; V gene: TRBV6-5; clone size: NA; CDR3 DNA: TGTGCCAGCGGGACATACGACGGGGAGCTGTTTTTT; CDR3 protein: CASGTYDGELFF
D gene: NA; CDR3 length: 12; J gene: TRBJ1-2; V gene: TRBV28; clone size: NA; CDR3 DNA: TGTGCCAGCAGTCCCGGGGACTATGGCTACACCTTC; CDR3 protein: CASSPGDYGYTF
D gene: NA; CDR3 length: 12; J gene: TRBJ1-2; V gene: TRBV29-1; clone size: NA; CDR3 DNA: TGCAGCGTTGGGACGGAAACTATGGGCTACACCTTC; CDR3 protein: CSVGTETMGYTF
D gene: NA; CDR3 length: 15; J gene: TRBJ2-7; V gene: TRBV11-2; clone size: NA; CDR3 DNA: TGTGCCAGCAGCCGACCTGGGGACGGACCCTACGAGCAGTACTTC; CDR3 protein: CASSRPGDGPYEQYF
D gene: TRBD1; CDR3 length: 13; J gene: TRBJ2-3; V gene: TRBV29-1; clone size: NA; CDR3 DNA: TGCAGCGTTGAAGTCGGGACAGGCGATACGCAGTATTTT; CDR3 protein: CSVEVGTGDTQYF
D gene: NA; CDR3 length: 12; J gene: TRBJ2-5; V gene: TRBV25-1; clone size: NA; CDR3 DNA: TGTGCCAGCAGTGAATCCCGGGAGACCCAGTACTTC; CDR3 protein: CASSESRETQYF
D gene: NA; CDR3 length: 12; J gene: TRBJ2-1; V gene: TRBV5-1; clone size: NA; CDR3 DNA: TGCGCCAGCAGCATCTTGGAGGATGAGCAGTTCTTC; CDR3 protein: CASSILEDEQFF
D gene: NA; CDR3 length: 15; J gene: TRBJ1-6; V gene: TRBV5-1; clone size: NA; CDR3 DNA: TGCGCCAGCAGCTACCAGGGCGGGGGTAATTCACCCCTCCACTTT; CDR3 protein: CASSYQGGGNSPLHF
D gene: TRBD1; CDR3 length: 16; J gene: TRBJ1-3; V gene: TRBV23-1; clone size: NA; CDR3 DNA: TGCGCCAGCAGTACCGACCCGACAGGGTTGCGAAACACCATATATTTT; CDR3 protein: CASSTDPTGLRNTIYF
D gene: TRBD2; CDR3 length: 16; J gene: TRBJ2-3; V gene: TRBV4-1; clone size: NA; CDR3 DNA: TGCGCCAGCAGCCTCCGGGGCGGGAGAGGCACAGATACGCAGTATTTT; CDR3 protein: CASSLRGGRGTDTQYF
D gene: NA; CDR3 length: 12; J gene: TRBJ2-7; V gene: TRBV20-1; clone size: once; CDR3 DNA: TGCAGTGGCGGGTTGCCCCCTTACGAGCAGTACTTC; CDR3 protein: CSGGLPPYEQYF
D gene: NA; CDR3 length: 15; J gene: TRBJ2-1; V gene: TRBV6-5; clone size: NA; CDR3 DNA: TGTGCCAGCAGTTACCGGAGCGGCCCCTACAATGAGCAGTTCTTC; CDR3 protein: CASSYRSGPYNEQFF
D gene: NA; CDR3 length: 16; J gene: TRBJ1-5; V gene: TRBV30; clone size: NA; CDR3 DNA: TGTGCCTGGAGTGTACCAGGGATCCTTAGCAATCAGCCCCAGCATTTT; CDR3 protein: CAWSVPGILSNQPQHF
D gene: NA; CDR3 length: 16; J gene: TRBJ1-4; V gene: TRBV5-1; clone size: NA; CDR3 DNA: TGCGCCAGCAGCTTGGTGTCCGGGACCTCTAATGAAAAACTGTTTTTT; CDR3 protein: CASSLVSGTSNEKLFF
D gene: TRBD2; CDR3 length: 14; J gene: TRBJ2-3; V gene: TRBV28; clone size: NA; CDR3 DNA: TGTGCCAGCAGTTCGGCAGGGAGGGGAGATACGCAGTATTTT; CDR3 protein: CASSSAGRGDTQYF
D gene: NA; CDR3 length: 16; J gene: TRBJ2-2; V gene: TRBV5-1; clone size: NA; CDR3 DNA: TGCGCCAGCAGCTTGGAGACAGTTACGAACACCGGGGAGCTGTTTTTT; CDR3 protein: CASSLETVTNTGELFF
D gene: TRBD2; CDR3 length: 17; J gene: TRBJ2-3; V gene: TRBV15; clone size: NA; CDR3 DNA: TGTGCCACCAGCGGTCGGGGCTTCGGGGGGGGCACAGATACGCAGTATTTT; CDR3 protein: CATSGRGFGGGTDTQYF
D gene: TRBD2; CDR3 length: 15; J gene: TRBJ2-1; V gene: TRBV6-2/TRBV6-3; clone size: NA; CDR3 DNA: TGTGCCAGCAGTTACTGGGCGGGAGTAGGAAATGAGCAGTTCTTC; CDR3 protein: CASSYWAGVGNEQFF
D gene: NA; CDR3 length: 16; J gene: TRBJ2-7; V gene: TRBV6-1; clone size: once; CDR3 DNA: TGTGCCAGCAGACTCTCCCGTGGAGGGGGCGGATACGAGCAGTACTTC; CDR3 protein: CASRLSRGGGGYEQYF
D gene: NA; CDR3 length: 13; J gene: TRBJ1-6; V gene: TRBV29-1; clone size: NA; CDR3 DNA: TGCAGCGTTGGCGAACAGGATTATTCACCCCTCCACTTT; CDR3 protein: CSVGEQDYSPLHF
D gene: NA; CDR3 length: 15; J gene: TRBJ1-2; V gene: TRBV13; clone size: NA; CDR3 DNA: TGTGCCAGCAGCCTGGAGCCTACGGGACTATATGGCTACACCTTC; CDR3 protein: CASSLEPTGLYGYTF
D gene: NA; CDR3 length: 12; J gene: TRBJ2-3; V gene: TRBV12-3/TRBV12-4; clone size: NA; CDR3 DNA: TGTGCCAGCACTCCTAGCACAGATACGCAGTATTTT; CDR3 protein: CASTPSTDTQYF
D gene: NA; CDR3 length: 13; J gene: TRBJ2-2; V gene: TRBV4-1; clone size: NA; CDR3 DNA: TGCGCCAGCAGCGCCCAGGGTACCGGGGAGCTGTTTTTT; CDR3 protein: CASSAQGTGELFF